These 5 T cell receptor beta chains were all obtained from the same sample, sequenced in a study of blood T cell repertoires in COVID-19. The protocol was immunoSEQ multiplex PCR, while the TCRdb copy is restricted to in-frame clones and leaves out a portion. The table lists about 70,000 clones, about 92% of them singletons. Sequencing was carried out using peripheral blood. The receptors stem from a man aged 45-60 years with acute or convalescent COVID-19.

The chain carries TRBV30 and TRBJ1-6, with TRBD1 matching 7 bases. CDR3 size: 14 residues. Losses at the gene ends were 3 bases for V and 4 bases for J; bases not matched to a gene: 3. The V gene's germline CDR1 is GTSNPN and CDR2 SVGIG (reference sequence). For the CDR3, the DNA is TGTGCCTGGAGCGGGACAGCTTATAATTCACCCCTCCACTTT. It encodes CAWSGTAYNSPLHF.

The V and J genes are TRBV3-1 (or the pseudogene TRBV3-2) and TRBJ1-2, with D tentatively TRBD1 (6 bases). V was cut by 5 bases and J by 3 bases, with 10 bases left in between. The CDR3 loop spans 13 amino acids. The germline CDR1 and CDR2 sequences are LGHDT and YNNKEL (reference sequence). DNA of the CDR3: TGTGCCAGCAGCTTCAGGGGAGACTATGGCTACACCTTC. Translated: CASSFRGDYGYTF.

The V gene is TRBV18, the J gene TRBJ2-7; D perhaps matches TRBD2 (6 bases). V was clipped by 4 bases and J by 3 bases, with 10 bases between them. Germline CDR1 and CDR2: KGHSH and LQKENI. CDR3 length equals 13 residues. This CDR3 reads CASSQTEGYEQYF. CDR3 nucleotide sequence: TGTGCCAGCTCACAAACGGAGGGCTACGAGCAGTACTTC.

This sequence joins TRBV4-2 and TRBJ1-2; D possibly corresponds to TRBD1 (5 bases). Germline V gives CDR1 LGHNA, CDR2 YNFKEQ. V dropped 0 bases and J dropped 3 bases, with 17 bases sitting between them. The CDR3 extends over 17 amino acids. This chain's CDR3 is CASSQDQGAGFDYGYTF. The CDR3 DNA reads TGTGCCAGCAGCCAAGATCAAGGGGCTGGTTTCGACTATGGCTACACCTTC.

This rearrangement joins TRBV3-1 (or the pseudogene TRBV3-2) to TRBJ2-7, with 11 bases fitting TRBD1. This CDR3 has 15 amino acids. Trimming removed 4 bases from V and 4 bases from J; junction bases left unmatched: 6. CDR1 is LGHDT and CDR2 is YNNKEL in the germline V gene (reference sequence). The CDR3 nucleotides read TGTGCCAGCAGCCCCTGGGACAGGGGGGCGTACGAGCAGTACTTC. The encoded protein is CASSPWDRGAYEQYF.